This T cell receptor (beta chain) was documented in a study of T cell repertoires in cytomegalovirus infection. Overall study: From public TCR beta signatures came an indication of both CMV infection and matching HLA type. Study-wide points: Identification of carriers of CMV plus the relevant HLA was achieved through cumulative public TCR beta family frequency. CMV-specific TCR beta clonotypes restricted by HLA-C were the ones dominating the ex vivo response.

CDR1 is LGHNA and CDR2 is YNFKEQ in the germline V gene. The CDR3 covers 13 residues. With 0 bases removed from V and 5 bases from J, the gap between germline ends came to 7 bases. A remark on this clonotype: What it binds is unknown.

MiXCR was run by TCRdb on the reads, yielding one entry per CDR3 protein. Seen here are roughly 280,000 distinct CDR3 sequences, roughly 15% observed once, and the top ten hold around 8.1%. Sequencing was carried out using PBMCs. The sequence derives from a human donor in good health (CMV status not recorded). Some clones in this sample may be carry-over from other donors' samples. J is TRBJ1-2 and V is TRBV4-2; D gene ambiguous. CDR3 region: CASSQDRQYGYTF. CDR3 in DNA: TGTGCCAGCAGCCAAGATCGGCAGTATGGCTACACCTTC.